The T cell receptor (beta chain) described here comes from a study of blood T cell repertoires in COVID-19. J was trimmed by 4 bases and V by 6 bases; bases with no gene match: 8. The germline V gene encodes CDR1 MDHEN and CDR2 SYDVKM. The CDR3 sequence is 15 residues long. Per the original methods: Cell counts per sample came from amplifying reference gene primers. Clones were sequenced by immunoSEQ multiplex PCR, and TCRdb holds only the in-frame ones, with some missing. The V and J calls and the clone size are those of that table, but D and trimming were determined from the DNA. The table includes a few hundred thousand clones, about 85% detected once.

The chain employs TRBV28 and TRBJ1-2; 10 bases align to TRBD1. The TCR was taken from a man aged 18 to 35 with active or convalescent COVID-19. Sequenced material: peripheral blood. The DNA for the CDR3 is TGTGCCAGCAGACGACTGGGACAGGGGATCTATGGCTACACCTTC. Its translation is CASRRLGQGIYGYTF.